This TCR beta chain was sequenced in a study of CD8+CD57+ T cells in acquired aplastic anemia. Study information: Sorted CD4+ and CD8+ cell DNA averaged around 3.5 ug. Points from the study as a whole: Researchers report that twenty-nine CD8+ CDR3 sequences appeared in both patients and controls.

Trimming at V came to 5 bases and at J to 4 bases, leaving 4 bases not matched to a gene. There are 15 residues in the CDR3. The germline V gene has CDR1 SGHVS and CDR2 FNYEAQ. Patients included in sequencing had previously demonstrated CD8+CD57+ cell expansion by flow cytometry. Each patient had severe acquired aplastic anemia. Sampling of blood occurred while the patients had still received no therapy. Notes on this clonotype: Its cognate antigen is unknown.

Genomic DNA was employed as the template in profiling TCR beta VDJ and CDR3. TCRdb independently ran MiXCR on the reads; one entry per CDR3 protein. The sample lists 200,000 to 300,000 distinct CDR3 sequences, roughly 82% seen once, with roughly 42% in the top ten. The TCR was taken from a human donor with aplastic anemia. Sequences were obtained from sorted CD4+, CD8+, or CD8+CD57+ T cells (not recorded which) from PBMCs. V is TRBV7-6 and J is TRBJ2-1; TRBD1 matches 11 bases. The CDR3 loop is CASSAGTGGYNEQFF. The CDR3 region has the DNA TGTGCCAGCAGCGCCGGGACAGGGGGGTACAATGAGCAGTTCTTC.